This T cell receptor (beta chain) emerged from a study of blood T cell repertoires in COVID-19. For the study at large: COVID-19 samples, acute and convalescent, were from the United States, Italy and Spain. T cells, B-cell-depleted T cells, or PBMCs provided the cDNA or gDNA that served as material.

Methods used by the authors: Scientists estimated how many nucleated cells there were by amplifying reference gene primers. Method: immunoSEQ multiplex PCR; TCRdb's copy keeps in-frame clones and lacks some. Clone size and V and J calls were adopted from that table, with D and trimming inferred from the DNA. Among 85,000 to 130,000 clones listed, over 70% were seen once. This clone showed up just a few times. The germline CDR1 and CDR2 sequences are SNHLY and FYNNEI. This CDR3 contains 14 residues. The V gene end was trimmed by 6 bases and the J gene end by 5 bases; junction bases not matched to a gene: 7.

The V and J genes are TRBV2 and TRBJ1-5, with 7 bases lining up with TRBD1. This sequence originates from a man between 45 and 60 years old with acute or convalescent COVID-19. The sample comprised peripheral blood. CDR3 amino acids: CASSETGSDQPQHF. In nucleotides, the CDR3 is TGTGCCAGCAGCGAGACAGGGTCGGATCAGCCCCAGCATTTT.